A single sample gave rise to the 22 T cell receptor beta chains below, sequenced in a study of radiotherapy plus CTLA-4 blockade in lung cancer. Generated by immunoSEQ multiplex PCR, the TCRdb table keeps only in-frame clones and is missing some. The sample records some 52,000 clones, more than 60% being singletons. The sample in question was peripheral blood, obtained from a patient treated with radiotherapy plus ipilimumab. These receptors originate from a human donor with non-small cell lung cancer who had a partial response to radiotherapy plus ipilimumab.

This rearrangement joins TRBV7-3 to TRBJ2-1, with TRBD1 matching 8 bases. Trimming cost V 5 bases and J 7 bases; bases outside gene matches: 7. This CDR3 is 14 amino acids long. CDR1 SGHTA and CDR2 FQGTGA come from the germline V gene. The CDR3 DNA reads TGTGCCAGCAGCCCACCGGGACAGGTGAATGAGCAGTTCTTC. It codes for CASSPPGQVNEQFF.

V gene TRBV2 combines with J gene TRBJ1-1; the D is unclear. In germline, CDR1 is SNHLY, CDR2 FYNNEI. V dropped 0 bases and J dropped 6 bases, with 11 bases sitting between them. The length of the CDR3 is 14 residues. The chain's CDR3 is CASSEAGSFSEAFF. CDR3 DNA sequence: TGTGCCAGCAGTGAAGCTGGGAGTTTCTCTGAAGCTTTCTTT. Complete variable domain (other parts from reference TRBV2 and TRBJ1-1): EPEVTQTPSHQVTQMGQEVILRCVPISNHLYFYWYRQILGQKVEFLVSFYNNEISEKSEIFDDQFSVERPDGSNFTLKIRSTKLEDSAMYFCASSEAGSFSEAFFGQGTRLTVV.

This clone was seen a few times. The rearrangement links TRBV15 to TRBJ1-5; D is unresolved. Germline values: CDR1 LNHNV, CDR2 YYDKDF (reference sequence). V lost 5 bases and J 3 bases, leaving 5 bases between the germline ends. The CDR3 totals 12 residues. Here the CDR3 reads CATSSHNQPQHF. CDR3 coding DNA: TGTGCCACCAGCTCCCACAATCAGCCCCAGCATTTT.

This clone was observed a handful of times. The DNA is omitted, as the CDR3 cannot be located on it reliably, and the CDR3 follows TCRdb's listing. The V gene is TRBV10-1, the J gene TRBJ2-3; no check of the table's D call, TRBD2, against the DNA was made. Germline V gives CDR1 WNHNN, CDR2 SYGVQD (reference sequence). The CDR3 sequence runs 15 residues, both termini included. The CDR3 sequence: CASILAPRLTDTQYF.

The chain has TRBV7-9 and TRBJ2-3, with 8 bases identical to TRBD2. The V gene's germline CDR1 is SEHNR and CDR2 FQNEAQ (reference sequence). J gave up 4 bases and V 1 base, and 4 bases lay outside the gene matches. This CDR3 is built from 15 residues. CDR3 region: CASSLDGGDADTQYF. CDR3 nucleotides: TGTGCCAGCAGCTTAGACGGGGGGGACGCAGATACGCAGTATTTT.

J is TRBJ2-7 and V is TRBV21-1; TRBD2 is taken as the D call from the table, unchecked against the DNA. TRBV21-1 is a known pseudogene. CDR3 length equals 16 residues. The CDR3 DNA reads as TGTGCCAGCAGCCAAAACGGAGGGAGTATCCGCTACGAGCAGTACTTC. Protein product: CASSQNGGSIRYEQYF.

This clone was detected a few times. The V gene is TRBV4-2, the J gene TRBJ2-3; D not resolved. Germline CDR1 is LGHNA and CDR2 is YNFKEQ. This CDR3 has 14 amino acids. V dropped 1 base and J dropped 6 bases, with 11 bases sitting between them. The CDR3, as DNA: TGTGCCAGCAGCCAAGCGTCTAGATCCGATACGCAGTATTTT. This sequence encodes CASSQASRSDTQYF.

The gene calls are TRBV7-3 and TRBJ2-2; D perhaps matches TRBD1 (5 bases). CDR3 length equals 14 residues. Deletions cut 2 bases from V and 7 bases from J, with 11 bases between. The germline CDR1 and CDR2 sequences are SGHTA and FQGTGA. Written as DNA, the CDR3 is TGTGCCAGCAGCTTATATCAGGGCAACGGGGAGCTGTTTTTT. This gives the protein CASSLYQGNGELFF.

The chain joins TRBV9 to TRBJ1-1; 8 nucleotides match TRBD1. CDR1 is SGDLS, CDR2 YYNGEE, per germline. J gave up 4 bases and V 4 bases, and 6 bases lay outside the gene matches. CDR3 size: 14 residues. CDR3 bases: TGTGCCAGCAGCCTTTCTACAGGGGGCACTGAAGCTTTCTTT. As protein: CASSLSTGGTEAFF. Using reference TRBV9 and TRBJ1-1 for the parts outside the CDR3, the full variable domain is DSGVTQTPKHLITATGQRVTLRCSPRSGDLSVYWYQQSLDQGLQFLIQYYNGEERAKGNILERFSAQQFPDLHSELNLSSLELGDSALYFCASSLSTGGTEAFFGQGTRLTVV.

The CDR3 DNA reads TGTGCCAGCACGTTAGGCCTGACAGCGGGGCGCCAAGAGACCCAGTACTTC. This encodes CASTLGLTAGRQETQYF. The V call is TRBV28, the J call TRBJ2-5, with 7 bases identical to TRBD2. Losses at the gene ends were 7 bases for V and 1 base for J; bases not matched to a gene: 15. The CDR3 spans 17 residues. Per the germline V gene, CDR1 is MDHEN and CDR2 is SYDVKM.

This clone showed up just once. The chain couples TRBV6-1 to TRBJ1-4, with D perhaps matching TRBD1 (6 bases). Trimming took 4 bases from V and 2 from J, leaving 14 bases between them. The CDR3 is 16 amino acids. From germline, CDR1 is MNHNS and CDR2 SASEGT. The CDR3 reads CASSVREGGTNEKLFF. In DNA form, the CDR3 reads TGTGCCAGCAGTGTCCGCGAGGGGGGGACTAATGAAAAACTGTTTTTT.

This chain connects TRBV7-3 to TRBJ2-3; D not certain. Trimming took 5 bases from V and 4 from J, leaving 16 bases between them. Germline values: CDR1 SGHTA, CDR2 FQGTGA. The CDR3 runs 15 residues. DNA for the CDR3: TGTGCCAGCAGCCCAGCCGGGTCTTGGGCAGATACGCAGTATTTT. Protein: CASSPAGSWADTQYF.

The V call is TRBV2, the J call TRBJ1-1; 7 nucleotides match TRBD1. After removal of 4 bases from V and 6 bases from J, the junction contained 5 bases not matched to a gene. Germline V CDR1 and CDR2: SNHLY, FYNNEI. The CDR3 is made up of 13 amino acids. CDR3 sequence reads: CASSVQGVAEAFF. The CDR3 DNA follows: TGTGCCAGCAGTGTCCAGGGGGTGGCTGAAGCTTTCTTT.

The chain couples TRBV30 to TRBJ2-7, with D perhaps TRBD1 (5 bases). Trimming removed 2 bases at V and 4 bases at J, with 12 bases between. Germline CDR1 GTSNPN, CDR2 SVGIG (reference sequence). CDR3 length: 13 amino acids. CDR3 amino acids: CAWSSQGPYEQYF. The CDR3 nucleotides read TGTGCCTGGAGTTCTCAGGGCCCTTACGAGCAGTACTTC.

This clone has just one count. The J gene is TRBJ2-5, the V gene TRBV5-4, with D possibly being TRBD2 (6 bases). Germline loops: CDR1 SGHNT, CDR2 YYREEE (reference sequence). The CDR3 loop spans 14 amino acids. V dropped 0 bases and J dropped 3 bases, with 9 bases sitting between them. The CDR3 spells CASSLEVAEETQYF. The CDR3, as DNA: TGTGCCAGCAGCTTGGAAGTAGCGGAAGAGACCCAGTACTTC.

The J gene is TRBJ1-5, the V gene TRBV6-1; TRBD1 matches 10 bases. The CDR3 is 17 amino acids. Germline V CDR1 and CDR2: MNHNS, SASEGT. The V gene end was trimmed by 2 bases and the J gene end by 6 bases; junction bases not matched to a gene: 10. Here the CDR3 reads CASSETLGQGVGQPQHF. Here the CDR3 DNA reads TGTGCCAGCAGTGAAACCCTTGGACAGGGGGTTGGTCAGCCCCAGCATTTT.

The chain has TRBV10-2 and TRBJ1-2; 9 bases match TRBD1. The CDR3 loop spans 15 amino acids. Per germline, CDR1 WSHSY and CDR2 SAAADI. V shed 5 bases and J 1 base; nucleotides not matched to a gene: 5. The CDR3 DNA is TGCGCCAGCAGTCCAGGACAGGGGTTTAACTATGGCTACACCTTC. This codes for CASSPGQGFNYGYTF.

This clone was recorded once. The CDR3 protein is CASSPGTGFGYEQYF. For the CDR3, the DNA is TGTGCCAGTAGCCCGGGGACAGGTTTCGGGTACGAGCAGTACTTC. The chain links TRBV19 to TRBJ2-7; 8 bases fit TRBD1. Germline V gene lookup returns CDR1 LNHDA and CDR2 SQIVND (reference sequence). The V and J ends lost 6 bases and 4 bases, in that order; junction bases with no gene match: 11. This CDR3 comprises 15 residues.

V and J are TRBV5-6 and TRBJ2-6; D perhaps matches TRBD1 (5 bases). The germline gives CDR1 SGHDT, CDR2 YYEEEE. V was pared by 1 base and J by 3 bases, with 8 bases between. The CDR3 covers 15 residues. The CDR3 loop is CASSLWGFGANVLTF. For the CDR3, the DNA is TGTGCCAGCAGCTTGTGGGGCTTTGGGGCCAACGTCCTGACTTTC.

V usage is TRBV7-8 and J usage is TRBJ2-3; 8 bases line up with TRBD1. V gave up 5 bases and J gave up 6 bases; unmatched junction bases: 10. Per the germline V gene, CDR1 is SGHVS and CDR2 is FQNEAQ. The CDR3 loop spans 15 amino acids. The CDR3 DNA reads as TGTGCCAGCAGCCTAGGGGACAGGCACCCTGATACGCAGTATTTT. It translates to CASSLGDRHPDTQYF.

This clone showed up just once. This rearrangement joins TRBV6-1 to TRBJ1-1, with D possibly TRBD1 on 5 matching bases. Per germline, CDR1 MNHNS and CDR2 SASEGT. CDR3 length: 13 amino acids. The V gene lost 6 bases and the J gene lost 5 bases, with 13 bases spanning the gap. CDR3 coding DNA: TGTGCCAGCAGGCCTTCGGGGGGGACTGAAGCTTTCTTT. This sequence encodes CASRPSGGTEAFF.

This clone appeared a single time. The same CDR3 arises from other DNA sequences in this sample as well. The rearrangement uses TRBV9 and TRBJ1-4, with 10 bases that match TRBD1. V shed 0 bases and J 7 bases; nucleotides not matched to a gene: 6. The CDR3 spans 16 residues. Germline CDR1 is SGDLS and CDR2 is YYNGEE. The CDR3 nucleotides read TGTGCCAGCAGCGTAGGACAGGGGGCGCAGGGTGAAAAACTGTTTTTT. It specifies CASSVGQGAQGEKLFF.